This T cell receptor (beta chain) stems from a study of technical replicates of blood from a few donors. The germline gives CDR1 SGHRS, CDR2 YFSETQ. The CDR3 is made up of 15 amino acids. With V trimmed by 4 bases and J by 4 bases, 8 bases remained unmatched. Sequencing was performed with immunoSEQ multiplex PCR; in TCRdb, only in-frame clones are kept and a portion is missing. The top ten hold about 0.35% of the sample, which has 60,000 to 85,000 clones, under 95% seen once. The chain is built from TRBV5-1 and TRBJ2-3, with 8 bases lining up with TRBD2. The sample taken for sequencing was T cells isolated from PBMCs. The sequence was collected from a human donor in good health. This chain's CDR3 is CASSPTGGNADTQYF. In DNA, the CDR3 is TGCGCCAGCAGCCCGACGGGGGGGAACGCAGATACGCAGTATTTT.